The 26 T cell receptor beta chains below come from one sample, sequenced in a study of early T cells in non-severe SARS-CoV-2 infection. In TCRdb, the 5' RACE reads were re-called with MiXCR into one record per CDR3 protein. Of more than 85,000 distinct CDR3 sequences in the sample, around a sixth were seen once. The sequencing sample was made of whole blood. The source of these receptors is an adult who was a healthcare worker with PCR-confirmed SARS-CoV-2 infection or an uninfected control (not recorded which).

There are a few counts of this clonotype. This chain links TRBV11-3 with TRBJ2-7, with D perhaps being TRBD1 or TRBD2 (5 bases each). Trimming removed 0 bases at V and 2 bases at J, with 11 bases between. CDR1 SGHNT and CDR2 YENEEA come from the germline V gene. The CDR3 totals 15 residues. The DNA for the CDR3 is TGTGCCAGCAGCTTAGATGGGGGAGAACCCTACGAGCAGTACTTC. Its protein is CASSLDGGEPYEQYF.

V usage is TRBV6-6 and J usage is TRBJ2-7; a weak D match, TRBD1 (6 bases). The V gene lost 2 bases and the J gene lost 5 bases, with 13 bases spanning the gap. The CDR3 extends over 14 amino acids. In germline, CDR1 is MNHNY, CDR2 SVGAGI (reference sequence). The CDR3 sequence: CASSYPGTPNEQYF. The CDR3 DNA reads TGTGCCAGCAGTTACCCCGGGACACCTAACGAGCAGTACTTC.

This clonotype occurred many times. This sequence joins TRBV29-1 and TRBJ2-7; D is tentatively TRBD1 or TRBD2 (5 bases each). The V end was cut by 0 bases, the J end by 6 bases, with 21 bases between. Looked up from germline, CDR1 is SQVTM and CDR2 is ANQGSEA. This CDR3 has 16 residues. CDR3 DNA sequence: TGCAGCGTTGAAGATAACGGGGCACCGGTTGTGGGCGAGCAGTACTTC. Protein sequence: CSVEDNGAPVVGEQYF.

This clonotype was counted only a few times. The CDR3 reads CASSDASGATNEQFF. CDR3 nucleotides: TGTGCCAGCAGTGACGCTAGCGGGGCCACCAATGAGCAGTTCTTC. The chain links TRBV25-1 to TRBJ2-1; 9 bases align to TRBD2. V lost 3 bases to trimming and J lost 6 bases; unmatched junction nucleotides: 6. Per germline, CDR1 MGHDK and CDR2 SYGVNS. This CDR3 contains 15 residues.

This clonotype was observed many times. The rearrangement links TRBV2 to TRBJ1-1; TRBD1 matches at 7 bases. The CDR3 length is 15 residues. Trimming cost V 7 bases and J 4 bases; bases outside gene matches: 12. CDR1 and CDR2 from the germline V gene are SNHLY and FYNNEI. CDR3 sequence reads: CASTKKGAVGTEAFF. The CDR3 coding sequence is TGTGCCAGCACCAAAAAGGGGGCGGTTGGCACTGAAGCTTTCTTT. Variable domain in full (rest from reference TRBV2 and TRBJ1-1): EPEVTQTPSHQVTQMGQEVILRCVPISNHLYFYWYRQILGQKVEFLVSFYNNEISEKSEIFDDQFSVERPDGSNFTLKIRSTKLEDSAMYFCASTKKGAVGTEAFFGQGTRLTVV.

Ten or more counts support this clonotype. CDR3 sequence reads: CASSQAPGGEQYF. In nucleotides, the CDR3 is TGTGCCAGCAGCCAAGCACCTGGGGGCGAGCAGTACTTC. The rearrangement uses TRBV3-1 and TRBJ2-7; D may correspond to TRBD1 or TRBD2 (5 bases each). The CDR3 extends over 13 amino acids. V lost 1 base, J lost 6 bases, and 10 bases lay in between. CDR1 LGHDT and CDR2 YNNKEL come from the germline V gene (reference sequence).

This clonotype was seen more than once but under ten times. The chain combines TRBV24-1 with TRBJ2-1; 10 bases line up with TRBD2. Losses at the gene ends were 2 bases for V and 9 bases for J; bases not matched to a gene: 6. The germline V gene has CDR1 KGHDR and CDR2 SFDVKD. The CDR3 has 15 amino acids. The CDR3 DNA sequence: TGTGCCACCAGTGATTCACTAGCGGGACTCGGTGAGCAGTTCTTC. Its protein product is CATSDSLAGLGEQFF.

The CDR3 sequence: CSVVRPNTEAFF. CDR3 nucleotides: TGCAGCGTTGTAAGACCGAACACTGAAGCTTTCTTT. The V and J genes are TRBV29-1 and TRBJ1-1; D remains unclear. Germline-derived CDR1 and CDR2 are SQVTM and ANQGSEA. V lost 4 bases, J lost 1 base, and 7 bases lay in between. The CDR3 sequence is 12 residues long.

V and J are TRBV7-9 and TRBJ2-1, with unresolved D. V was trimmed by 2 bases and J by 0 bases, leaving 11 bases between them. Germline CDR1 and CDR2: SEHNR and FQNEAQ (reference sequence). CDR3 length: 16 amino acids. The chain's CDR3 is CASSLRLQSSYNEQFF. The CDR3 region has the DNA TGTGCCAGCAGCTTACGCCTTCAAAGCTCCTACAATGAGCAGTTCTTC.

A note on this clonotype: Relative to the germline gene, one junction end is altered; a read error may explain this. The chain combines TRBV5-1 with TRBJ1-1; D may be TRBD1 (6 bases). This CDR3 has 14 amino acids. Germline V gene sequence: CDR1 SGHRS, CDR2 YFSETQ. The CDR3 reads CASSLVGRDTEALF. The CDR3 nucleotides are TGCGCCAGCAGCTTGGTAGGCAGGGACACTGAAGCTTTGTTT.

This clonotype showed up many times. The chain uses TRBV12-3 or TRBV12-4 and TRBJ1-5, with D maybe TRBD1 (6 bases). V was pared by 7 bases and J by 6 bases, with 16 bases between. The CDR3 contains 14 residues. CDR3 nucleotides: TGTGCCAGCACCATTTCAGGGGTTGGTCAGCCCCAGCATTTT. Translated, it gives CASTISGVGQPQHF.

V is TRBV5-1 and J is TRBJ2-7, with a possible D match to TRBD1 (5 bases). The CDR3 is made up of 16 amino acids. Per germline, CDR1 SGHRS and CDR2 YFSETQ. V was pared by 1 base and J by 3 bases, with 17 bases between. DNA of the CDR3: TGCGCCAGCAGCTTGTTTCGTTCAGGGTCTGGCTACGAGCAGTACTTC. Encoded protein: CASSLFRSGSGYEQYF.

This clonotype was observed many times. The V and J genes are TRBV6-2 or TRBV6-3 and TRBJ2-7, with a weak D call TRBD1 (6 bases). V was shortened by 0 bases and J by 6 bases, with 33 bases between the two germline ends. The CDR3 has 21 amino acids. CDR1 and CDR2 (germline): MNHEY, SVGEGT. The CDR3 reads CASSYSPVRDNFLGVFSEQYF. The CDR3 coding sequence is TGTGCCAGCAGTTACTCGCCCGTTCGGGACAACTTCCTCGGGGTTTTCAGCGAGCAGTACTTC.

In its sample, this clonotype was seen a few times. V and J are TRBV6-2 or TRBV6-3 and TRBJ2-1, with D possibly TRBD1 on 5 matching bases. Germline V gene lookup returns CDR1 MNHEY and CDR2 SVGEGT. Trimming cost V 0 bases and J 2 bases, with 20 bases left between them. There are 19 residues in the CDR3. The CDR3 loop is CASSYSNFIAGKAYNEQFF. The CDR3 nucleotides are TGTGCCAGCAGTTACTCGAACTTCATCGCAGGGAAGGCCTACAATGAGCAGTTCTTC.

The genes are TRBV29-1 and TRBJ2-3; 11 bases match TRBD2. The germline CDR1 and CDR2 sequences are SQVTM and ANQGSEA. The CDR3 totals 19 residues. V was clipped by 1 base and J by 1 base; unmatched bases: 13. As DNA, the CDR3 is TGCAGCGTTGAAGTAGAAGGCGGGCGGGGACTAGCGGGCACAGATACGCAGTATTTT. Protein sequence: CSVEVEGGRGLAGTDTQYF.

This clonotype turned up a few times. The rearrangement joins TRBV25-1 to TRBJ2-3; D is undetermined. Germline CDR1 MGHDK, CDR2 SYGVNS. The CDR3 covers 16 residues. Trimming left V 5 bases short and J 8 bases short, with 23 bases between. This chain's CDR3 is CASSPSGTNPPPTQYF. The CDR3 DNA sequence: TGTGCCAGCAGTCCCAGTGGCACCAACCCCCCCCCTACGCAGTATTTT.

This chain joins TRBV6-2 or TRBV6-3 and TRBJ2-2; D possibly uses TRBD1 or TRBD2 (5 bases each). CDR1 is MNHEY, CDR2 SVGEGT, per germline. V lost 5 bases to trimming and J lost 4 bases, with 14 bases between them. The CDR3 sequence is 15 residues long. CDR3 amino acids: CASSPRGAFTGELFF. The CDR3 DNA reads TGTGCCAGCAGTCCCCGGGGCGCATTCACCGGGGAGCTGTTTTTT.

This clonotype was picked up many times. The chain links TRBV6-2 or TRBV6-3 to TRBJ2-4; D is ambiguous. Trimming shortened V by 6 bases and J by 0 bases, and 9 bases separated the two germline ends. The CDR3 is 14 amino acids. Germline loops: CDR1 MNHEY, CDR2 SVGEGT. In nucleotides, the CDR3 is TGTGCCAGCAGGGAAGGCCCAGCCAAAAACATTCAGTACTTC. It translates to CASREGPAKNIQYF.

The rearrangement joins TRBV20-1 to TRBJ2-3; D is possibly TRBD2 (6 bases). From germline, CDR1 is DFQATT and CDR2 SNEGSKA (reference sequence). This CDR3 contains 14 residues. V lost 6 bases and J lost 1, with 14 bases in between. The CDR3 reads CSAPRGVRTDTQYF. CDR3 nucleotide sequence: TGCAGTGCCCCACGCGGGGTTCGCACAGATACGCAGTATTTT.

The V gene is TRBV7-2, the J gene TRBJ1-1; D is unclear. Trimming removed 4 bases from V and 11 bases from J, with 17 bases in between. CDR3 size: 13 residues. Per the germline V gene, CDR1 is SGHTA and CDR2 is FQGNSA. As DNA, the CDR3 is TGTGCCAGCAGCTCACCCACCGCCCTGTGGGCTTTCTTT. Translation gives CASSSPTALWAFF.

The chain recombines TRBV28 with TRBJ2-5; possibly TRBD2 for D (6 bases). Germline CDR1 MDHEN, CDR2 SYDVKM. CDR3 length: 14 residues. V lost 8 bases and J lost 3, with 16 bases in between. CDR3: CASQSNSGEETQYF. CDR3 DNA sequence: TGTGCCAGCCAGTCCAATAGCGGAGAAGAGACCCAGTACTTC.

This clonotype has just a few counts. The V gene is TRBV27, the J gene TRBJ1-1, with TRBD1 as a possible D gene (6 bases). Trimming took 2 bases from V and 11 from J, leaving 15 bases between them. Germline V gene lookup returns CDR1 MNHEY and CDR2 SMNVEV (reference sequence). This CDR3 has 13 residues. The CDR3 loop reads CASSLRQGHEAFF. CDR3 coding DNA: TGTGCCAGCAGTTTACGGCAGGGGCATGAGGCTTTCTTT.

This sequence joins TRBV6-5 and TRBJ1-2; unclear D gene. Deletions cut 4 bases from V and 4 bases from J, with 10 bases between. This CDR3 region has 13 residues. Germline V gives CDR1 MNHEY, CDR2 SVGAGI. The CDR3 nucleotides are TGTGCCAGCAGTTCGACTGGAAGCTATGGCTACACCTTC. It yields the protein CASSSTGSYGYTF.

The J gene is TRBJ2-1, the V gene TRBV7-9, with D perhaps assigned TRBD1 or TRBD2 (5 bases each). The germline gives CDR1 SEHNR, CDR2 FQNEAQ (reference sequence). The CDR3 totals 14 residues. V was trimmed by 5 bases and J by 1 base, leaving 9 bases between them. The CDR3 is CASSGTDSYNEQFF. The CDR3 nucleotides read TGTGCCAGCAGCGGGACCGATTCCTACAATGAGCAGTTCTTC.

This rearrangement joins TRBV4-3 to TRBJ2-1; D is unclear. CDR1 and CDR2 (germline): LGHNA, YSLEER. The CDR3 consists of 14 residues. V dropped 0 bases and J dropped 5 bases, with 8 bases sitting between them. The CDR3 bases are TGCGCCAGCAGCCAAGAACGACGTAACAATGAGCAGTTCTTC. Its protein product is CASSQERRNNEQFF.

The rearrangement links TRBV29-1 to TRBJ1-1; no definite D call. Germline CDR1 is SQVTM and CDR2 is ANQGSEA. The CDR3 contains 13 residues. Trimming pared 4 bases from V and 1 base from J, leaving 10 bases between. The CDR3 bases are TGCAGCGTTGTAAGGGAGCCGAACACTGAAGCTTTCTTT. Translated, it gives CSVVREPNTEAFF.